The T cell receptor beta chain described here comes from a study of blood T cell repertoires in COVID-19. J gave up 9 bases and V 7 bases, and 8 bases lay outside the gene matches. This CDR3 has 14 residues. From germline, CDR1 is SQVTM and CDR2 ANQGSEA. Using immunoSEQ multiplex PCR, the repertoire was profiled, and TCRdb retains in-frame clones only, with some absent. Of 250,000 or so clones detected, roughly 90% appear once; the ten largest clones hold 2.5% to 3%. Specimen: PBMCs or T cells enriched from blood (not recorded which). The chain is built from TRBV29-1 and TRBJ2-1; 14 positions match TRBD2. The clonotype comes from a man between 35 and 55 years old who had been exposed to COVID-19. CDR3 DNA: TGCAGCGCCCGGGGGACTAGCGGGAGTGCTGAGCAGTTCTTC. Translated: CSARGTSGSAEQFF.